This T cell receptor beta chain was captured in a study of sequential checkpoint blockade in melanoma. Study information: TCRbeta immunosequencing was performed on DNA from 91 pretreatment melanoma tumor samples. Under 25 patients had tumor biopsies before treatment and at week 13. Study-level findings and limits: In arm A, pretreatment tumor clonality was associated with response. Patients with week-13 increases in T-cell fraction and clonality benefited about 30 times more often.

Germline CDR1 MNHGY, CDR2 SAAAGT. V was clipped by 5 bases and J by 5 bases, with 11 bases between them. The CDR3 has 13 amino acids. The treatment was: randomized to nivolumab then ipilimumab (arm A) or the reverse (arm B). Clones were read by immunoSEQ multiplex PCR, and TCRdb kept only the in-frame ones, dropping some. The sample lists about 37,000 clones; roughly 32% were seen once. In the case of this clone: Its antigen is unidentified.

Sequences were derived from tumor tissue (inferred from file names), sampled from a patient given nivolumab and ipilimumab in sequence. The TCR originated in a human donor with melanoma. J is TRBJ2-3 and V is TRBV6-8; D unclear. CDR3 nucleotide sequence: TGTGCCAGCAGTGACCAGACCCAAGATACGCAGTATTTT. This sequence encodes CASSDQTQDTQYF.